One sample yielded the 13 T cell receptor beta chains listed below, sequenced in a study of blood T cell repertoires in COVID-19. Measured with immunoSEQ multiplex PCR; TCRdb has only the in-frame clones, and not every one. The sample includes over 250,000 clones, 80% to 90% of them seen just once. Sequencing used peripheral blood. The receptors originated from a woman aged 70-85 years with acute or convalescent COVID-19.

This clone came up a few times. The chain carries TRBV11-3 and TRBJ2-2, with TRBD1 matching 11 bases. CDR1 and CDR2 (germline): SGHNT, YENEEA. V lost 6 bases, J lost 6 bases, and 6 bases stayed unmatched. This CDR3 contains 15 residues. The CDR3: CASSSTGQGAGELFF. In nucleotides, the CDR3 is TGTGCCAGCAGTTCCACGGGACAGGGGGCCGGGGAGCTGTTTTTT.

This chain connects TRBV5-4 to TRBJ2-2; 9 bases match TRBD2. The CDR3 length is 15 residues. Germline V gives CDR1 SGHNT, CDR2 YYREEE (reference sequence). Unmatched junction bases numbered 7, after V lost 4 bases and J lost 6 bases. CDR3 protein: CASSQGLAVSGELFF. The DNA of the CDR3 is TGTGCCAGCAGCCAGGGACTAGCCGTATCCGGGGAGCTGTTTTTT.

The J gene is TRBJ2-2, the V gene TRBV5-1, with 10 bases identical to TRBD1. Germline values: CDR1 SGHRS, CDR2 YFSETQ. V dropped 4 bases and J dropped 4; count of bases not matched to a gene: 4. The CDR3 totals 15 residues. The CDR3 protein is CASSGRTGGTGELFF. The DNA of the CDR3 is TGCGCCAGCAGCGGCCGGACAGGGGGCACCGGGGAGCTGTTTTTT.

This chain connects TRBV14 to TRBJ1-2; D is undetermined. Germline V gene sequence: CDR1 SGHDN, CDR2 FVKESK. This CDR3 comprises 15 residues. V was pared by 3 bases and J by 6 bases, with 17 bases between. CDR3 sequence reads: CASSHLGSEVNGYTF. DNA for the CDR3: TGTGCCAGCAGCCACCTAGGCAGTGAGGTAAATGGCTACACCTTC.

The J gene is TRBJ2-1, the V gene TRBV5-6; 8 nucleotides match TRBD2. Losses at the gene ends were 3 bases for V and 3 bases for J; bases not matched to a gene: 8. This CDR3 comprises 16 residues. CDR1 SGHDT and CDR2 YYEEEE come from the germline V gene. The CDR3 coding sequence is TGTGCCAGCAGCTACTGGGTAGCGGGGAACTACAATGAGCAGTTCTTC. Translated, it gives CASSYWVAGNYNEQFF.

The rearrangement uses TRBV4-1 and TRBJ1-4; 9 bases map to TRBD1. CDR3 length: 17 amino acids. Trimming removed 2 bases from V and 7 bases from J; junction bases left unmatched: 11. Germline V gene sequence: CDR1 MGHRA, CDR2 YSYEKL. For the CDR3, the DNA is TGCGCCAGCAGCCAAAGTCCGGGACAGGGACGTGGTGAAAAACTGTTTTTT. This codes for CASSQSPGQGRGEKLFF.

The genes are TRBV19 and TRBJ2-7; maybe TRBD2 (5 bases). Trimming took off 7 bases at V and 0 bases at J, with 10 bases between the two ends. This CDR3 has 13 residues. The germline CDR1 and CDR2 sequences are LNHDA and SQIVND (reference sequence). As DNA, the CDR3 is TGTGCCAGTAACGGGGTTAGCTCCTACGAGCAGTACTTC. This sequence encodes CASNGVSSYEQYF.

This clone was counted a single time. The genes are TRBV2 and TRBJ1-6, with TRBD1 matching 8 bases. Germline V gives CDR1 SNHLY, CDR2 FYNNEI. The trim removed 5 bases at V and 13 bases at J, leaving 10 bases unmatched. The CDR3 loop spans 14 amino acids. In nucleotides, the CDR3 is TGTGCCAGCAGTACCTCAGGGGGCTCCTCTCCCCTCCACTTT. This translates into CASSTSGGSSPLHF.

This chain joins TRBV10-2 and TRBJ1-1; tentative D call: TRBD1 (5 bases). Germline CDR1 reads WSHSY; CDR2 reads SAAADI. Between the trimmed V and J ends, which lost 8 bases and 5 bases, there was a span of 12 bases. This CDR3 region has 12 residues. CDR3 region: CASEGAQTEAFF. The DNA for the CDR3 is TGCGCCAGCGAAGGGGCCCAAACTGAAGCTTTCTTT.

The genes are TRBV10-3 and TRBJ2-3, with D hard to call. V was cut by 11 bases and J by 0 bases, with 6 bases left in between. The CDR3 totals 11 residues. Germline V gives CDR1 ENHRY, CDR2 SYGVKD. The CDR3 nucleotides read TGTGCCGTCACTAGCACAGATACGCAGTATTTT. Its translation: CAVTSTDTQYF.

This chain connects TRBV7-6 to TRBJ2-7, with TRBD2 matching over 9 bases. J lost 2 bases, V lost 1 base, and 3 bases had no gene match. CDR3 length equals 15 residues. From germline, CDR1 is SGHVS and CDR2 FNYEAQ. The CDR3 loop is CASSLGGRGTYEQYF. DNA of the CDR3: TGTGCCAGCAGCTTAGGCGGGAGGGGCACCTACGAGCAGTACTTC. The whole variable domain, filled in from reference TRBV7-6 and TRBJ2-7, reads GAGVSQSPRYKVTKRGQDVALRCDPISGHVSLYWYRQALGQGPEFLTYFNYEAQQDKSGLPNDRFSAERPEGSISTLTIQRTEQRDSAMYRCASSLGGRGTYEQYFGPGTRLTVT.

The CDR3 coding sequence is TGTGCCAGCAGCCCACAAGGGCAGGGCTTAAACACTGAAGCTTTCTTT. This sequence encodes CASSPQGQGLNTEAFF. The chain employs TRBV5-4 and TRBJ1-1; D might be TRBD1 (5 bases). With 4 bases removed from V and 2 bases from J, the gap between germline ends came to 18 bases. The CDR3 extends over 16 amino acids. The V gene's germline CDR1 is SGHNT and CDR2 YYREEE (reference sequence).

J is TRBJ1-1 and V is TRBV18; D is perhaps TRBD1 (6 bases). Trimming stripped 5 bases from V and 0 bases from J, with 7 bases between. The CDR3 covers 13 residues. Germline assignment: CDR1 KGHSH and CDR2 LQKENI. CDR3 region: CASSGGMNTEAFF. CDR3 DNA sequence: TGTGCCAGCTCAGGGGGCATGAACACTGAAGCTTTCTTT.